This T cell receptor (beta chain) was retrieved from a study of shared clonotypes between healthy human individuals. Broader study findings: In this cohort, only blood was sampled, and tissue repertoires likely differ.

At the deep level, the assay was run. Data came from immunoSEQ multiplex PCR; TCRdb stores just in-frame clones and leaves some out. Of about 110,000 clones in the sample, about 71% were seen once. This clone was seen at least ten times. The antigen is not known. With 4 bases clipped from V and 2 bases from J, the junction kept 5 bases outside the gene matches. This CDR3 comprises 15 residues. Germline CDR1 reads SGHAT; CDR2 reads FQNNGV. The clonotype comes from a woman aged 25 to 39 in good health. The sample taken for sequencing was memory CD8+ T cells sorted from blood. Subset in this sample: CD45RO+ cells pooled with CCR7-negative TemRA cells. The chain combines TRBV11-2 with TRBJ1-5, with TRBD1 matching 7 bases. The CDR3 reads CASSSTGSGNQPQHF. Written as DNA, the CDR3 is TGTGCCAGCAGCTCGACAGGGTCAGGCAATCAGCCCCAGCATTTT.